One and the same sample provided the 21 T cell receptor beta chains below, sequenced in a study of cytomegalovirus exposure and HLA in healthy donors. Primers for the PCR totalled 60 Vbeta and 13 Jbeta. Sequencing used immunoSEQ multiplex PCR; TCRdb keeps in-frame clones, though not all of them. The sample holds some 120,000 clones; 80% to 90% are singletons and the top ten take about 10%. Sequencing was done on a sample of PBMCs. These TCRs come from a male donor in good health and CMV-seropositive.

In nucleotides, the CDR3 is TGTGCCTGGAGTGTCCAGCGGCGTGGGAATGAGCAGTTCTTC. Translated, it gives CAWSVQRRGNEQFF. The chain joins TRBV30 to TRBJ2-1; possible D gene TRBD2, 5 bases. Looked up from germline, CDR1 is GTSNPN and CDR2 is SVGIG (reference sequence). The CDR3 is 14 amino acids. The germline V and J ends were trimmed by 0 bases and 7 bases, with 13 bases remaining between them.

V gene TRBV30 combines with J gene TRBJ2-3; D might be TRBD2 (5 bases). V was trimmed by 5 bases and J by 1 base, leaving 19 bases between them. Germline V gives CDR1 GTSNPN, CDR2 SVGIG (reference sequence). This CDR3 comprises 16 residues. CDR3 sequence reads: CAWDQGSLAGTDTQYF. Written as DNA, the CDR3 is TGTGCCTGGGACCAAGGTTCCCTAGCAGGCACAGATACGCAGTATTTT.

The V call is TRBV15, the J call TRBJ2-7, with D perhaps matching TRBD1 (6 bases). The CDR3 length is 15 residues. The germline V and J ends were trimmed by 0 bases and 0 bases, with 9 bases remaining between them. CDR1 LNHNV and CDR2 YYDKDF come from the germline V gene (reference sequence). The CDR3 region is CATSRDDRTSYEQYF. In nucleotides, the CDR3 is TGTGCCACCAGCAGAGACGACAGGACCTCCTACGAGCAGTACTTC.

The J gene is TRBJ1-4, the V gene TRBV9; a weak D match, TRBD1 (6 bases). The CDR3 contains 15 residues. V lost 0 bases, J lost 6 bases, and 12 bases lay in between. Germline V CDR1 and CDR2: SGDLS, YYNGEE. The CDR3 nucleotides read TGTGCCAGCAGCGTAGGGTTAGCAGGGGATGAAAAACTGTTTTTT. It codes for CASSVGLAGDEKLFF.

By share, this clone counts as medium-sized. V and J are TRBV5-1 and TRBJ1-2, with 8 nucleotides matching TRBD1. This CDR3 spans 16 amino acids. Germline V gene lookup returns CDR1 SGHRS and CDR2 YFSETQ. The V segment lost 3 bases and the J segment 5 bases; nucleotides outside the gene matches: 12. The CDR3: CASSSGGQDPYYGYTF. The DNA for the CDR3 is TGCGCCAGCAGCTCCGGGGGACAGGATCCTTATTATGGCTACACCTTC.

The gene calls are TRBV7-9 and TRBJ1-1; the D is unclear. The CDR3 is 13 residues long. V was trimmed by 3 bases and J by 1 base, leaving 6 bases between them. Germline CDR1 reads SEHNR; CDR2 reads FQNEAQ (reference sequence). This chain's CDR3 is CASSLRENTEAFF. The CDR3 nucleotides read TGTGCCAGCAGCTTGAGAGAGAACACTGAAGCTTTCTTT.

The CDR3 loop reads CAWSEGQLYEQYF. The CDR3 DNA reads as TGTGCCTGGAGTGAAGGACAGCTCTACGAGCAGTACTTC. The V and J genes are TRBV30 and TRBJ2-7; maybe TRBD1 (6 bases). Germline CDR1 GTSNPN, CDR2 SVGIG (reference sequence). CDR3 length: 13 residues. Trimming shortened V by 1 base and J by 3 bases, and 10 bases separated the two germline ends.

The chain combines TRBV28 with TRBJ2-7; 12 nucleotides line up with TRBD2. There are 15 residues in the CDR3. V was pared by 8 bases and J by 2 bases, with 7 bases of the junction left unmatched. Germline V gene data show CDR1 as MDHEN and CDR2 as SYDVKM. The CDR3, as DNA: TGTGCCAGCGACCAGCGGACTAGCGGGACCTACGAGCAGTACTTC. It is translated as CASDQRTSGTYEQYF.

The chain employs TRBV9 and TRBJ1-2; 7 bases are a match to TRBD1. The V segment lost 3 bases and the J segment 4 bases; nucleotides outside the gene matches: 6. The CDR3 length is 14 residues. Germline CDR1 is SGDLS and CDR2 is YYNGEE. CDR3 residues: CASSGIQGTYGYTF. DNA of the CDR3: TGTGCCAGCAGCGGTATACAGGGGACCTATGGCTACACCTTC. The variable domain in full, completed from reference TRBV9 and TRBJ1-2, reads DSGVTQTPKHLITATGQRVTLRCSPRSGDLSVYWYQQSLDQGLQFLIQYYNGEERAKGNILERFSAQQFPDLHSELNLSSLELGDSALYFCASSGIQGTYGYTFGSGTRLTVV.

This chain connects TRBV15 to TRBJ1-5; TRBD1 is a possible D gene (6 bases). CDR3 size: 14 residues. The V end lost 2 bases, the J end lost 7 bases, and 12 bases lay between the germline ends. From germline, CDR1 is LNHNV and CDR2 YYDKDF (reference sequence). The DNA for the CDR3 is TGTGCCACCAGCAGACGGACAGTGTGGCAGCCCCAGCATTTT. Its protein product is CATSRRTVWQPQHF.

V is TRBV5-1 and J is TRBJ2-5; 8 bases are shared with TRBD1. V trimming: 1 base; J trimming: 3 bases; junction bases outside the gene matches: 2. The CDR3 runs 14 residues. In germline, CDR1 is SGHRS, CDR2 YFSETQ. CDR3 bases: TGCGCCAGCAGCTTGCAGGGGGCCGAAGAGACCCAGTACTTC. This gives the protein CASSLQGAEETQYF.

The chain has TRBV28 and TRBJ2-1; tentative D call: TRBD1 (6 bases). Germline V CDR1 and CDR2: MDHEN, SYDVKM. The V and J ends lost 2 bases and 5 bases respectively, with 10 bases between them. This CDR3 has 14 amino acids. The CDR3 nucleotides are TGTGCCAGCAGTTTAAGGGGGTCCCACAATGAGCAGTTCTTC. This gives the protein CASSLRGSHNEQFF.

The chain carries TRBV5-4 and TRBJ2-1; 9 bases agree with TRBD1. The V gene end was trimmed by 0 bases and the J gene end by 6 bases; junction bases not matched to a gene: 1. Germline-derived CDR1 and CDR2 are SGHNT and YYREEE (reference sequence). The CDR3 is made up of 14 amino acids. The CDR3 loop is CASSLGQGGNEQFF. CDR3 nucleotides: TGTGCCAGCAGCTTGGGACAGGGGGGCAATGAGCAGTTCTTC.

This clone came up a few times. The genes are TRBV28 and TRBJ2-2; the D gene is possibly TRBD2 (5 bases). The CDR3 has 17 amino acids. Germline V lookup: CDR1 MDHEN, CDR2 SYDVKM. The ends were cut back, 6 bases at V and 2 bases at J, with 19 bases in the middle. The CDR3 coding sequence is TGTGCCAGCAGCTCAATCGTCTCGGGATACAACACCGGGGAGCTGTTTTTT. Its protein is CASSSIVSGYNTGELFF. Full variable domain (rest looked up from reference TRBV28 and TRBJ2-2): DVKVTQSSRYLVKRTGEKVFLECVQDMDHENMFWYRQDPGLGLRLIYFSYDVKMKEKGDIPEGYSVSREKKERFSLILESASTNQTSMYLCASSSIVSGYNTGELFFGEGSRLTVL.

This chain connects TRBV6-5 to TRBJ2-7; TRBD2 might be the D (5 bases). The V and J ends lost 0 bases and 0 bases respectively, with 6 bases between them. The germline gives CDR1 MNHEY, CDR2 SVGAGI. This CDR3 is built from 14 residues. CDR3 sequence reads: CASSYSRASYEQYF. The CDR3 region has the DNA TGTGCCAGCAGTTACTCGCGGGCCTCCTACGAGCAGTACTTC.

The rearrangement links TRBV7-9 to TRBJ2-7; D perhaps matches TRBD1 (6 bases). V was cut by 5 bases and J by 1 base, with 18 bases left in between. This CDR3 is 16 amino acids long. The germline gives CDR1 SEHNR, CDR2 FQNEAQ (reference sequence). CDR3 sequence reads: CASSPQSAGASYEQYF. The CDR3 bases are TGTGCCAGCAGCCCCCAATCGGCAGGGGCGTCCTACGAGCAGTACTTC.

This clone was picked up a small number of times. The CDR3 DNA is TGTGCCAGCAGCTTAGGACTACGCGGGGAAGAGACCCAGTACTTC. Protein: CASSLGLRGEETQYF. The V gene is TRBV7-9, the J gene TRBJ2-5; a weak D match, TRBD2 (6 bases). Germline V gene lookup returns CDR1 SEHNR and CDR2 FQNEAQ (reference sequence). This CDR3 contains 15 residues. Trimming cost V 1 base and J 3 bases, with 12 bases left between them.

The rearrangement links TRBV11-2 to TRBJ2-1; TRBD1 might be the D (5 bases). The germline CDR1 and CDR2 sequences are SGHAT and FQNNGV. Trimming removed 3 bases at V and 0 bases at J, with 15 bases between. This CDR3 comprises 17 residues. The CDR3 bases are TGTGCCAGCAGCTTCATTGATTGGGGCGCCTCCTACAATGAGCAGTTCTTC. It translates to CASSFIDWGASYNEQFF.

The chain employs TRBV10-3 and TRBJ2-1; 8 bases agree with TRBD2. The junction had 7 bases not matched to a gene; V was cut back by 4 bases and J by 2 bases. Germline lookup yields CDR1 ENHRY and CDR2 SYGVKD. The CDR3 contains 16 residues. CDR3 sequence: CAISGGREDPYNEQFF. The CDR3 DNA follows: TGTGCCATCAGTGGGGGGCGGGAGGACCCCTACAATGAGCAGTTCTTC.

The chain links TRBV14 to TRBJ2-7; 12 bases agree with TRBD1. V lost 8 bases to trimming and J lost 4 bases; unmatched junction nucleotides: 6. CDR3 length: 14 residues. Germline V CDR1 and CDR2: SGHDN, FVKESK. The CDR3 region is CASAWGQGAYEQYF. CDR3 nucleotide sequence: TGTGCCAGCGCATGGGGACAGGGGGCGTACGAGCAGTACTTC.

V usage is TRBV10-3 and J usage is TRBJ2-7, with D maybe TRBD2 (7 bases). The V gene lost 11 bases and the J gene lost 0 bases, with 20 bases spanning the gap. This CDR3 has 15 amino acids. Germline CDR1 is ENHRY and CDR2 is SYGVKD. CDR3 sequence: CAAGAYPNFSYEQYF. The CDR3 DNA sequence: TGTGCCGCGGGGGCGTATCCTAATTTCTCCTACGAGCAGTACTTC.